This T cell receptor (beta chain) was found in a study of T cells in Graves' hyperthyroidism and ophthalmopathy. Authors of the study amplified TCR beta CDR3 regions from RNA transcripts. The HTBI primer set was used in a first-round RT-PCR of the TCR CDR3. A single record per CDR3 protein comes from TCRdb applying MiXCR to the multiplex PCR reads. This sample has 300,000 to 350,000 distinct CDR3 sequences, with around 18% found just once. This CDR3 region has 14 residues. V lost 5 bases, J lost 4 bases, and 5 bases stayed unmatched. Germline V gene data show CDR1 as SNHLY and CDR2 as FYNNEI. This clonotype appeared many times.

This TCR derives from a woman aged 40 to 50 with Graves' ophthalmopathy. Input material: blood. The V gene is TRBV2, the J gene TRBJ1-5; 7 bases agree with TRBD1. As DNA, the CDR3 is TGTGCCAGCAGTCCGGACAGGCGGAATCAGCCCCAGCATTTT. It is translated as CASSPDRRNQPQHF.